The source of this T cell receptor (beta chain) is a study of T-cell memory formation after mild COVID-19. Study outcomes and limitations: Mainly in CM and EM were contracting CD4+ clones; CD8+ were in EMRA. Clones contracting across day 15 to 85 had a balanced CD4/CD8 profile; later expanding clones leaned CD4+. Pre-infection memory contained some responding clones, which suggested that cross-reactive memory had joined.

Germline CDR1 SGHTA, CDR2 FQGNSA. V dropped 3 bases and J dropped 7; count of bases not matched to a gene: 6. The CDR3 has 13 amino acids. On this clonotype: The antigen is unknown.

Libraries for TCRalpha and TCRbeta carried sample barcodes and unique molecular identifiers via 5'RACE. TCRdb re-called the 5' RACE reads through MiXCR, storing one row per CDR3 protein. The table shows about 470,000 distinct CDR3 sequences, with about 18% occurring only once. J is TRBJ2-7 and V is TRBV7-2; 7 positions agree with TRBD2. This sequence was found in an adult woman who had mild COVID-19 (a few samples of this study predate the infection). Cell type and time point are not known. Material: PBMCs or a T cell subset sorted from them (not recorded which). The CDR3 region is CASSFGGVWEQYF. Written as DNA, the CDR3 is TGTGCCAGCAGCTTTGGGGGGGTTTGGGAGCAGTACTTC.